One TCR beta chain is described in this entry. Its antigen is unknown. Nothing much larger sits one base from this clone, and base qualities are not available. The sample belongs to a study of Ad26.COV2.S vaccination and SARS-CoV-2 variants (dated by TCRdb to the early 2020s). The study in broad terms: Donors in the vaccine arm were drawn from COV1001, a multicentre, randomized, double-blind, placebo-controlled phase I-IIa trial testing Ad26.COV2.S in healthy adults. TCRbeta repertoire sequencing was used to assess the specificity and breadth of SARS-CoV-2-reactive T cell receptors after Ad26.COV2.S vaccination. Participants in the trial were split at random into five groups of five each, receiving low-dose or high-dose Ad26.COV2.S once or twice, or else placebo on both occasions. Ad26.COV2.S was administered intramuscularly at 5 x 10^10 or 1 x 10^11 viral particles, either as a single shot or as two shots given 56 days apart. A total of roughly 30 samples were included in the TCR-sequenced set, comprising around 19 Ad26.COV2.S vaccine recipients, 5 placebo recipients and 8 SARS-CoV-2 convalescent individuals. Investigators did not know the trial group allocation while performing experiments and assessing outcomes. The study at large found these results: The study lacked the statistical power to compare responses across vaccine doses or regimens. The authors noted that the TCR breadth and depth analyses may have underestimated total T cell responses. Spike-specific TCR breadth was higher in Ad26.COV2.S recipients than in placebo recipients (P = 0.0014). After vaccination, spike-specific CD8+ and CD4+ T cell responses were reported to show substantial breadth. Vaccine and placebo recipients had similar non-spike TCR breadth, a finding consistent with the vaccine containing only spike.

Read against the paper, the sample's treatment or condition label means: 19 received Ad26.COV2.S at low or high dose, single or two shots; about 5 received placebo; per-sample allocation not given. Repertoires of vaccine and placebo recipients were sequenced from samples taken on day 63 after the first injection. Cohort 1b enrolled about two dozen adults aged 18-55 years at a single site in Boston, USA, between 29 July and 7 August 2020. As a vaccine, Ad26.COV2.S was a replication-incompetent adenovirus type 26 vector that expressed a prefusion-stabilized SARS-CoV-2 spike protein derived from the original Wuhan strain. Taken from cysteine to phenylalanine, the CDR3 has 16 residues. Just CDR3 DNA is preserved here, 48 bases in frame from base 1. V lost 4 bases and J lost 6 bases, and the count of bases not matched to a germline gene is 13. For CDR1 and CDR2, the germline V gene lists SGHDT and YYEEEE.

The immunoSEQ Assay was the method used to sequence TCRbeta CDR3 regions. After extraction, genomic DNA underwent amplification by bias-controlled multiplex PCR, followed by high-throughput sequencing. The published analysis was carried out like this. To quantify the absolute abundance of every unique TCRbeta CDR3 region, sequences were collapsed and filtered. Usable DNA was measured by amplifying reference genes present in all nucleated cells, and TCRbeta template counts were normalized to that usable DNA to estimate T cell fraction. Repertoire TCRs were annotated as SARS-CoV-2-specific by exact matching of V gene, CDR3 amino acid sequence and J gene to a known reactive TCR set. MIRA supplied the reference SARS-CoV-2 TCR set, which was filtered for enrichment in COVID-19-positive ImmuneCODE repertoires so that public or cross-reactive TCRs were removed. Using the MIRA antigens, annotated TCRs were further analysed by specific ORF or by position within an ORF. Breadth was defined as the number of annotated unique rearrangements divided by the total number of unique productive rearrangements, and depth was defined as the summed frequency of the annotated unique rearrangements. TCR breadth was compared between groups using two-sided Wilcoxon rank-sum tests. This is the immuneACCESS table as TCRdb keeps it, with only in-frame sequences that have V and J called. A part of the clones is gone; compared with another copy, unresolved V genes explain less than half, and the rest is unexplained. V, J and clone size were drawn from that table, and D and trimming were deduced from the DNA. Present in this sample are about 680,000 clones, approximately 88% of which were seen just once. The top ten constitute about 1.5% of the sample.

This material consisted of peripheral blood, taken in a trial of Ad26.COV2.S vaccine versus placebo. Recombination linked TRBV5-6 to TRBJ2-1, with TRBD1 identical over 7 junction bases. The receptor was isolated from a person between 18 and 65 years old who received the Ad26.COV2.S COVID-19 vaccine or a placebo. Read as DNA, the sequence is TGTGCCAGCAGCCGAGGGGGCGCGGCACTCAGCAATGAGCAGTTCTTC. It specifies CASSRGGAALSNEQFF.